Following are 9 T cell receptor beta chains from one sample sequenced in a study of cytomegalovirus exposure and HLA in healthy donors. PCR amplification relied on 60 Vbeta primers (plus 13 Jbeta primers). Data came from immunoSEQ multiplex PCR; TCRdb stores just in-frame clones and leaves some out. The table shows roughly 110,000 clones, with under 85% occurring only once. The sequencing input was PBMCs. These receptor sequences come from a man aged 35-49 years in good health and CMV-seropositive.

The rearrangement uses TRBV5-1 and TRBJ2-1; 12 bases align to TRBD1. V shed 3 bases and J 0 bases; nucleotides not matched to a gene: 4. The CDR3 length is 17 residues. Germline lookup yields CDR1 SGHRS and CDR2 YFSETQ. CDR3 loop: CASSWGQGASSYNEQFF. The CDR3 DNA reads TGCGCCAGCAGCTGGGGACAGGGGGCTAGCTCCTACAATGAGCAGTTCTTC.

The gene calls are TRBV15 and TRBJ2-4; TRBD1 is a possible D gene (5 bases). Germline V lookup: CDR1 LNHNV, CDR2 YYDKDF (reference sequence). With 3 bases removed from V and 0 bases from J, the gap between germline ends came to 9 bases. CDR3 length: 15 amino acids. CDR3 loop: CATSSDQGAKNIQYF. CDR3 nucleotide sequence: TGTGCCACCAGCAGCGACCAGGGAGCCAAAAACATTCAGTACTTC. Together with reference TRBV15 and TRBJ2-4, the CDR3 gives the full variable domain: DAMVIQNPRYQVTQFGKPVTLSCSQTLNHNVMYWYQQKSSQAPKLLFHYYDKDFNNEADTPDNFQSRRPNTSFCFLDIRSPGLGDTAMYLCATSSDQGAKNIQYFGAGTRLSVL.

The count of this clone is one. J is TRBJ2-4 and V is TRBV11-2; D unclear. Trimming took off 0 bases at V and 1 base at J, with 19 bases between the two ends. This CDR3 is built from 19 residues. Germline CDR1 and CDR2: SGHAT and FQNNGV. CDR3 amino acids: CASSLDPLRSILAKNIQYF. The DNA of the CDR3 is TGTGCCAGCAGCTTAGATCCCCTACGGTCGATCCTGGCCAAAAACATTCAGTACTTC.

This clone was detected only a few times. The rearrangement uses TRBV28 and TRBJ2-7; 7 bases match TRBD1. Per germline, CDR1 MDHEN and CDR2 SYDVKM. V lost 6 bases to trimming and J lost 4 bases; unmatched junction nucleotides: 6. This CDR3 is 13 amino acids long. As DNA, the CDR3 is TGTGCCAGCAGGACAGGGAAGGGGTACGAGCAGTACTTC. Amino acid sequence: CASRTGKGYEQYF.

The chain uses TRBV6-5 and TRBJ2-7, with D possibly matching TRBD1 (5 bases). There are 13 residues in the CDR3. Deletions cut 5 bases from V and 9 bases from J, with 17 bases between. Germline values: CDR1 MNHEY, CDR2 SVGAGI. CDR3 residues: CASSLVRGRGQYF. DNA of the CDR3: TGTGCCAGCAGTCTGGTAAGGGGAAGGGGGCAGTACTTC.

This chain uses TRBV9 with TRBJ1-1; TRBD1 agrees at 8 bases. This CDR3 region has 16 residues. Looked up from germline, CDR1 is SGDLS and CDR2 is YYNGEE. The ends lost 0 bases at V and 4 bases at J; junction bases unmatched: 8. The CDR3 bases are TGTGCCAGCAGCGTAGGGACCAGGGACAGGCTCACTGAAGCTTTCTTT. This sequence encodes CASSVGTRDRLTEAFF.

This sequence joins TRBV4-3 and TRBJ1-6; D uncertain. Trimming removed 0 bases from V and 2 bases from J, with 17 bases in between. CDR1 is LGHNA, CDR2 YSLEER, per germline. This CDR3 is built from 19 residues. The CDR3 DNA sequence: TGCGCCAGCAGCCAAGATCGGATCCTGGTTGAGGCCTATAATTCACCCCTCCACTTT. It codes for CASSQDRILVEAYNSPLHF.

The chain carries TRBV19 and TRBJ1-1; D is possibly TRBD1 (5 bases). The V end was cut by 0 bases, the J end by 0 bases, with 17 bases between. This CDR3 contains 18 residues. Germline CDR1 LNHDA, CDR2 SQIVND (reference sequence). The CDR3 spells CASSIDSTGSIMNTEAFF. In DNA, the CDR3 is TGTGCCAGTAGTATAGATAGCACAGGATCCATCATGAACACTGAAGCTTTCTTT.

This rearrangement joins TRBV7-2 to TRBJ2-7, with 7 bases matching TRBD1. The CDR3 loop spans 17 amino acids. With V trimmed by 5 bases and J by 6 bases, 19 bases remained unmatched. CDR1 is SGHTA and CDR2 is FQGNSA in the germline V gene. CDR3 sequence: CASSPRPSTGTSSEQYF. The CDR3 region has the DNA TGTGCCAGCAGCCCTAGACCCTCGACAGGGACGTCTAGCGAGCAGTACTTC.